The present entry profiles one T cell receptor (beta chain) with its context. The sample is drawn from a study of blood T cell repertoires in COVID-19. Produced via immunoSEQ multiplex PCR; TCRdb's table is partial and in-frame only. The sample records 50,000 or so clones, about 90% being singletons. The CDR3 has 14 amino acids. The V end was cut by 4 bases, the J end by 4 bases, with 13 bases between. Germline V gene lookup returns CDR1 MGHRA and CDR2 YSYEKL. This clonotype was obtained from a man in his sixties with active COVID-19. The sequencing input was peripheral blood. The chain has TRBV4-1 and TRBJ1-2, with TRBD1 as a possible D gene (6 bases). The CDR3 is CASSPSGQIYGYTF. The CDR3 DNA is TGCGCCAGCAGCCCTTCCGGACAGATCTATGGCTACACCTTC.